The clone carrying this T cell receptor beta chain was counted once. Libraries were prepared by immunoSEQ multiplex PCR; TCRdb keeps only in-frame clonotypes and omits some of them. This sample has about 460,000 clones, with approximately 71% found just once. The germline V gene has CDR1 LNHDA and CDR2 SQIVND (reference sequence). This CDR3 is built from 16 residues. Trimming shortened V by 2 bases and J by 5 bases, and 16 bases separated the two germline ends. This record comes from a study of shared clonotypes between healthy human individuals. The chain has TRBV19 and TRBJ2-1, with TRBD2 as a possible D gene (6 bases). The clonotype originates from a woman aged 40 to 50 in good health. Some clones in this sample may be carry-over from other donors' samples. Specimen: PBMCs. CDR3: CASSIPPSAKHNEQFF. CDR3 nucleotide sequence: TGTGCCAGTAGTATACCCCCTAGCGCTAAACACAATGAGCAGTTCTTC.